The clone carrying this T cell receptor beta chain was counted between two and nine times. What it binds is not known. This specimen belongs to a study of OX40 agonist ivuxolimab in advanced cancers. The wider study: All patients had ivuxolimab intravenously every 2 weeks at 0.01 to 10 mg/kg. Overall study findings and caveats: Doses of 0.1 to 3.0 mg/kg were accompanied by clonal expansion of CD4+ and CD8+ blood T cells by week 6.

Here immunoSEQ multiplex PCR was the method, and the copy in TCRdb shows in-frame clones only, minus some. The table records about 68,000 clones, approximately 81% of them present only once. Germline values: CDR1 KGHSH, CDR2 LQKENI. The CDR3 sequence is 15 residues long. With V trimmed by 4 bases and J by 0 bases, 2 bases remained unmatched. With autoimmune disease history or systemic immunosuppression, patients were excluded. The rearrangement uses TRBV18 and TRBJ1-2, with 10 bases lining up with TRBD1. Specimen: CD4+ or CD8+ T cells sorted from blood, collected in a trial of the OX40 agonist ivuxolimab. The receptor comes from an adult with an advanced solid tumor such as melanoma, head and neck, liver or kidney cancer. In DNA, the CDR3 is TGTGCCAGCTCACTCGGGACAGGGGCTAACTATGGCTACACCTTC. Amino acid sequence: CASSLGTGANYGYTF.